Listed here are 10 T cell receptor beta chains from one sample, sequenced in a study of siplizumab effects on memory and regulatory T cells. Profiling relied on immunoSEQ multiplex PCR, and the TCRdb table lists in-frame clones only, not all of them. The sample lists about 69,000 clones; 80% to 90% were seen once. The sample taken for sequencing was Tregs sorted from blood. These receptors all stem from a human donor in good health.

J is TRBJ2-1 and V is TRBV29-1; 11 nucleotides match TRBD2. There are 16 residues in the CDR3. In germline, CDR1 is SQVTM, CDR2 ANQGSEA. V lost 2 bases, J lost 3 bases, and 6 bases stayed unmatched. CDR3 region: CSVESRLAGSYNEQFF. The CDR3 nucleotides are TGCAGCGTTGAATCCCGACTAGCGGGGAGCTACAATGAGCAGTTCTTC.

The chain carries TRBV6-5 and TRBJ1-2; the D is unclear. CDR1 MNHEY and CDR2 SVGAGI come from the germline V gene. The CDR3 sequence is 13 residues long. V was clipped by 0 bases and J by 4 bases, with 6 bases between them. The CDR3 region is CASSYSKSYGYTF. The CDR3 coding sequence is TGTGCCAGCAGTTACTCAAAAAGCTATGGCTACACCTTC.

This chain joins TRBV6-5 and TRBJ2-1, with 11 nucleotides matching TRBD1. Germline V gene data show CDR1 as MNHEY and CDR2 as SVGAGI. Losses at the gene ends were 9 bases for V and 7 bases for J; bases not matched to a gene: 5. This CDR3 has 13 amino acids. CDR3 DNA sequence: TGTGCCAGTCGGACAGGGGGCAGGAATGAGCAGTTCTTC. Protein: CASRTGGRNEQFF.

In its sample, this clone was seen a few times. This rearrangement joins TRBV28 to TRBJ1-1; D unresolved. Germline V CDR1 and CDR2: MDHEN, SYDVKM. The CDR3 runs 13 residues. Between the trimmed V and J ends, which lost 5 bases and 5 bases, there was a span of 12 bases. Here the CDR3 reads CASSPDGGTEAFF. CDR3 coding DNA: TGTGCCAGCAGTCCCGATGGTGGAACTGAAGCTTTCTTT.

This chain uses TRBV5-1 with TRBJ2-7; 8 bases fit TRBD2. V dropped 3 bases and J dropped 0; count of bases not matched to a gene: 5. The germline gives CDR1 SGHRS, CDR2 YFSETQ. CDR3 length equals 15 residues. CDR3 amino acids: CASSSRSGSSYEQYF. CDR3 coding DNA: TGCGCCAGCAGCTCCCGGAGCGGGAGCTCCTACGAGCAGTACTTC.

The chain carries TRBV6-5 and TRBJ2-7; D is tentatively TRBD1 or TRBD2 (5 bases each). V shed 0 bases and J shed 6 bases, with 12 bases lying between them. CDR1 and CDR2 from the germline V gene are MNHEY and SVGAGI. The CDR3 is 14 amino acids. For the CDR3, the DNA is TGTGCCAGCAGTTACTCGATATCTGGGGGCGAGCAGTACTTC. Translated: CASSYSISGGEQYF.

Here the CDR3 DNA reads TGCAGCGTTGCGAGCGGAGCTGGGCGGTACAATGAGCAGTTCTTC. Translation gives CSVASGAGRYNEQFF. The chain employs TRBV29-1 and TRBJ2-1; tentatively, D is TRBD2 (5 bases). The germline CDR1 and CDR2 sequences are SQVTM and ANQGSEA. V dropped 4 bases and J dropped 4 bases, with 17 bases sitting between them. This CDR3 contains 15 residues.

This chain joins TRBV5-6 and TRBJ1-1, with unresolved D. There are 12 residues in the CDR3. Looked up from germline, CDR1 is SGHDT and CDR2 is YYEEEE. The germline V and J ends were trimmed by 0 bases and 11 bases, with 11 bases remaining between them. The CDR3 protein is CASSLAGFGAFF. The CDR3 DNA sequence: TGTGCCAGCAGCTTGGCGGGGTTTGGGGCTTTCTTT.

The chain joins TRBV4-2 to TRBJ1-4; D is unresolved. The V end lost 4 bases, the J end lost 4 bases, and 10 bases lay between the germline ends. CDR3 size: 14 residues. CDR1 is LGHNA, CDR2 YNFKEQ, per germline. The CDR3 here is CASSLALGNEKLFF. For the CDR3, the DNA is TGTGCCAGCAGCCTAGCCCTGGGTAATGAAAAACTGTTTTTT.

The chain joins TRBV25-1 to TRBJ2-1, with D possibly TRBD2 on 6 matching bases. The CDR3 has 12 amino acids. CDR1 MGHDK and CDR2 SYGVNS come from the germline V gene. V lost 1 base and J lost 12, with 10 bases in between. For the CDR3, the DNA is TGTGCCAGCAGTGAATGGGCGGGATGGCAGTTCTTC. This sequence encodes CASSEWAGWQFF.